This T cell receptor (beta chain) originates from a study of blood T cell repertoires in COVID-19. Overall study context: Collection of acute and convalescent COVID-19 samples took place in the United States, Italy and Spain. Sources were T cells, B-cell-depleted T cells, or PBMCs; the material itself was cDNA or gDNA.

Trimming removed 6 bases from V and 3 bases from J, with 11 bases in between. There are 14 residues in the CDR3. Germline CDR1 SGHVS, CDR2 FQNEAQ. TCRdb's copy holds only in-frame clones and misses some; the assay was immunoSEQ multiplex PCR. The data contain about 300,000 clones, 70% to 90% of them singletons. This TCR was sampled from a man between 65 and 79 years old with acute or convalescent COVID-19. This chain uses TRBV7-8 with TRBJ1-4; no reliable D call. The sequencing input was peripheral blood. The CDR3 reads CASRTQVANEKLFF. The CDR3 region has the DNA TGTGCCAGCAGGACCCAGGTGGCTAATGAAAAACTGTTTTTT.